The clone carrying this TCR beta chain came up a few times. Profiling relied on immunoSEQ multiplex PCR, and the TCRdb table lists in-frame clones only, not all of them. This table has roughly 100,000 clones, around 80% appearing once. As to time point: blood 4 weeks post-SBRT, at nephrectomy. Treatment indicated: 15 Gy SBRT to primary tumor, nephrectomy 4 weeks later. Blood was sampled at baseline, 2 weeks and 4 weeks after SBRT. This specimen belongs to a study of radiation and T cells in renal cell carcinoma. Trimming at V came to 2 bases and at J to 5 bases, leaving 10 bases not matched to a gene. The CDR3 covers 17 residues. CDR1 is SGHTA, CDR2 FQGNSA, per germline.

This clonotype originated in a man between 60 and 75 years old with renal cell carcinoma. The chain employs TRBV7-2 and TRBJ2-3; TRBD1 matches 10 bases. The material sequenced was blood, taken from a patient whose treatment included radiotherapy and nephrectomy. The CDR3 reads CASSLRGQGTYRDTQYF. CDR3 coding DNA: TGTGCCAGCAGCTTACGGGGACAGGGGACTTACAGAGATACGCAGTATTTT.